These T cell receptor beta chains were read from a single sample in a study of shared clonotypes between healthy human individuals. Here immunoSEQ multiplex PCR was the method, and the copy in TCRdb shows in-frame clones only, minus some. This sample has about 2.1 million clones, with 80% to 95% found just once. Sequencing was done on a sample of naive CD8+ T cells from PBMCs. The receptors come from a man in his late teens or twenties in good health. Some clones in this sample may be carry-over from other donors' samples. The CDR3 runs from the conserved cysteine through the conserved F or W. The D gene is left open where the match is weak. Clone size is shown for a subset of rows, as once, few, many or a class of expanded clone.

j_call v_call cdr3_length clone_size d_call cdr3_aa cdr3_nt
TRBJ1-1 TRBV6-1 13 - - CASSQRTAGEAFF TGTGCCAGCAGTCAAAGAACAGCTGGTGAAGCTTTCTTT
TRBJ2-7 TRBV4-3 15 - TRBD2 CASSQGTSGIDEQYF TGCGCCAGCAGCCAAGGTACTAGCGGGATAGACGAGCAGTACTTC
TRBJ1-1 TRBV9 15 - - CASSVVGQANTEAFF TGTGCCAGCAGCGTAGTGGGGCAGGCGAACACTGAAGCTTTCTTT
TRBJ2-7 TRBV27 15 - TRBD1 CASSLSGTGAHEQYF TGTGCCAGCAGTTTATCGGGGACAGGGGCCCACGAGCAGTACTTC
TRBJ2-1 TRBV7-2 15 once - CASSLALDLYNEQFF TGTGCCAGCAGCTTAGCATTAGACCTCTACAATGAGCAGTTCTTC
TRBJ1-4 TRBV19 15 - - CASSMLGGNNEKLFF TGTGCCAGTAGTATGCTGGGGGGAAATAATGAAAAACTGTTTTTT
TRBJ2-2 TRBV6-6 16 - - CASSPSGGRAPGELFF TGTGCCAGCAGTCCCTCCGGGGGTCGAGCTCCCGGGGAGCTGTTTTTT
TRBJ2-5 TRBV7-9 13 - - CASSPPPGRGQYF TGTGCCAGCAGCCCGCCCCCGGGTCGGGGCCAGTACTTC
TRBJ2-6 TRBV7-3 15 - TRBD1 CASSSDRGRANVLTF TGTGCCAGCAGCTCCGACAGGGGAAGGGCCAACGTCCTGACTTTC
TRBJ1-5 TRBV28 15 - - CASSFNLDMLQPQHF TGTGCCAGCAGTTTCAACCTAGACATGTTACAGCCCCAGCATTTT
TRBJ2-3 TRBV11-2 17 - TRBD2 CASSTWGGGPGTDTQYF TGTGCCAGCAGCACCTGGGGGGGAGGTCCGGGCACAGATACGCAGTATTTT
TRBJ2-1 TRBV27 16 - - CASSPSTGLIYNEQFF TGTGCCAGCAGTCCCTCGACTGGCCTCATCTACAATGAGCAGTTCTTC
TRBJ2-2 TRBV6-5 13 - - CASSLQGSGELFF TGTGCCAGCAGCCTACAGGGCTCGGGGGAGCTGTTTTTT
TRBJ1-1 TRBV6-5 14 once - CASSYGLSGTEAFF TGTGCCAGCAGTTACGGACTTTCGGGGACTGAAGCTTTCTTT
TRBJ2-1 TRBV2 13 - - CASSEVVYNEQFF TGTGCCAGCAGTGAAGTGGTTTACAATGAGCAGTTCTTC
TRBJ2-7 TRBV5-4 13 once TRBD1 CASSAGGAYEQYF TGTGCCAGCAGCGCAGGGGGCGCCTACGAGCAGTACTTC
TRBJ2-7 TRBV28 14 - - CASSPTGNFYEQYF TGTGCCAGCAGCCCGACAGGAAACTTCTACGAGCAGTACTTC
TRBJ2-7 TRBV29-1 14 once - CSADPGGFGYEQYF TGCAGCGCTGATCCCGGGGGCTTCGGGTACGAGCAGTACTTC
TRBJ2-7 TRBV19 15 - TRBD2 CASSALRAGVGEQYF TGTGCCAGTAGTGCACTAAGAGCGGGAGTTGGCGAGCAGTACTTC
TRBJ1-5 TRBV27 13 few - CASSLSGAQPQHF TGTGCCAGCAGTTTATCAGGAGCCCAGCCCCAGCATTTT
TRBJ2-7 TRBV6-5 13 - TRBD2 CASRLAGDYEQYF TGTGCCAGCAGACTAGCGGGAGACTACGAGCAGTACTTC
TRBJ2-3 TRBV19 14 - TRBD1 CATSGTGAIDTQYF TGTGCCACCTCCGGGACAGGGGCTATAGATACGCAGTATTTT
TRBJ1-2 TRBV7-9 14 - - CASSSGPSNYGYTF TGTGCCAGCAGCTCGGGACCCTCTAACTATGGCTACACCTTC
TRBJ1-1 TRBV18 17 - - CASSPPGLRGTHTEAFF TGTGCCAGCTCACCACCGGGGCTCAGGGGTACTCACACTGAAGCTTTCTTT
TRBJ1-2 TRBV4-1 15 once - CASSQDPDPRYGYTF TGCGCCAGCAGCCAAGATCCTGACCCCCGCTATGGCTACACCTTC
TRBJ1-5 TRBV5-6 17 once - CASGKGWGASSDQPQHF TGTGCCAGCGGAAAAGGTTGGGGCGCTTCTTCAGATCAGCCCCAGCATTTT
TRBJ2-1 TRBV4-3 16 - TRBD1 CASSQAGTGLHNEQFF TGCGCCAGCAGCCAAGCCGGGACAGGACTACACAATGAGCAGTTCTTC
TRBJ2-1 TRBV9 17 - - CASSVALDGSSYNEQFF TGTGCCAGCAGCGTCGCCCTTGACGGGAGCTCCTACAATGAGCAGTTCTTC
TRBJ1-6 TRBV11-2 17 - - CASSFLGVGGLNSPLHF TGTGCCAGCAGCTTTCTAGGGGTTGGAGGGCTGAATTCACCCCTCCACTTT
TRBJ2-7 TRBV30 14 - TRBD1 CAWSALDRSYEQYF TGTGCCTGGAGTGCCCTGGACAGGTCCTACGAGCAGTACTTC
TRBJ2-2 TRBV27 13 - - CASSLGGTGELFF TGTGCCAGCAGTTTAGGTGGCACCGGGGAGCTGTTTTTT
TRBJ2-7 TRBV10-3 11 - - CAISDTYEQYF TGTGCCATCAGTGACACCTACGAGCAGTACTTC
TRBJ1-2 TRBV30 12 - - CAWSVRVYGYTF TGTGCCTGGAGTGTACGCGTGTATGGCTACACCTTC
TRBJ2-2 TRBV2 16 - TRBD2 CASSVWLAENTGELFF TGTGCCAGCAGTGTCTGGCTAGCGGAGAACACCGGGGAGCTGTTTTTT
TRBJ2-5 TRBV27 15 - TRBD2 CASSFLAGGRETQYF TGTGCCAGCAGTTTCCTAGCGGGAGGGCGGGAGACCCAGTACTTC
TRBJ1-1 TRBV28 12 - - CATGQRNTEAFF TGTGCCACCGGACAGAGGAACACTGAAGCTTTCTTT
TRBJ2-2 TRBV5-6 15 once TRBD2 CASSSGGRATGELFF TGTGCCAGCAGCTCTGGGGGGAGGGCCACCGGGGAGCTGTTTTTT
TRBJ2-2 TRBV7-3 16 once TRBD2 CASSLAQRGSTGELFF TGTGCCAGCAGCTTGGCCCAGCGGGGGAGCACCGGGGAGCTGTTTTTT
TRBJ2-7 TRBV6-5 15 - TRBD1 CASRTRGQGANEQYF TGTGCCAGCAGGACAAGGGGACAGGGGGCTAACGAGCAGTACTTC
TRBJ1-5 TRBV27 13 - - CASSEGWDQPQHF TGTGCCAGCAGTGAGGGTTGGGATCAGCCCCAGCATTTT
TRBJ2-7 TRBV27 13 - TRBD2 CASSLGGTYEQYF TGTGCCAGCAGTTTGGGAGGGACCTACGAGCAGTACTTC
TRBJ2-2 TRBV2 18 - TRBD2 CASIGLAGGPENTGELFF TGTGCCAGCATAGGACTAGCGGGAGGGCCGGAAAACACCGGGGAGCTGTTTTTT
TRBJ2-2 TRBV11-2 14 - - CASSSKPYTGELFF TGTGCCAGCAGCTCAAAGCCGTACACCGGGGAGCTGTTTTTT
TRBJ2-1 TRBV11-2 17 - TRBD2 CASSHTSGRKFNNEQFF TGTGCCAGCAGTCATACGAGCGGGAGGAAGTTCAACAATGAGCAGTTCTTC
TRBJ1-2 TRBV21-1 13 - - CASSKRGYYGYTF TGTGCCAGCAGCAAACGGGGATACTATGGCTACACCTTC
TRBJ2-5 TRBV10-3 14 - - CAISESGAQETQYF TGTGCCATCAGTGAGTCAGGGGCCCAAGAGACCCAGTACTTC
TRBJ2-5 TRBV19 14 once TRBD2 CASSMLAGVETQYF TGTGCCAGTAGTATGCTAGCGGGAGTGGAGACCCAGTACTTC
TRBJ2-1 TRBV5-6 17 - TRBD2 CASSLTRTSGRVGEQFF TGTGCCAGCAGCTTGACCCGGACTAGCGGGAGGGTCGGTGAGCAGTTCTTC
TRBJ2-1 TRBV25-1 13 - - CASSESHPFIEFF TGTGCCAGCAGTGAATCCCACCCATTCATTGAGTTCTTC
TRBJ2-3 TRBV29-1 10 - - CSVRGDTQYF TGCAGCGTTAGGGGAGATACGCAGTATTTT
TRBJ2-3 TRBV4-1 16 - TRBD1 CASSQVAGGASATQYF TGCGCCAGCAGCCAAGTAGCAGGGGGTGCAAGTGCTACGCAGTATTTT